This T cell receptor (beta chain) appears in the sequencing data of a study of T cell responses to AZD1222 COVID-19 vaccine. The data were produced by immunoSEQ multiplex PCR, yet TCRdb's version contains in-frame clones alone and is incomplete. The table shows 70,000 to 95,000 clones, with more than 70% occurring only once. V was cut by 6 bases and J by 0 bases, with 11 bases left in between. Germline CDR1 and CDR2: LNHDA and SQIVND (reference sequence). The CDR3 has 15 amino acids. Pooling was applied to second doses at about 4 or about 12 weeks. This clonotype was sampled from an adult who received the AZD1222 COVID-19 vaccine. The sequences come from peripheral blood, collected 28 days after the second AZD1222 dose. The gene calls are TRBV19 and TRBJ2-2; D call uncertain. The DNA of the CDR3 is TGTGCCAGTAGGCCTGAACGTGCGAACACCGGGGAGCTGTTTTTT. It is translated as CASRPERANTGELFF.